The 7 T cell receptor beta chains reported below all come from one sample, sequenced in a study of cytomegalovirus exposure and HLA in healthy donors. Both 60 Vbeta primers and 13 Jbeta primers went into the PCR. Profiling relied on immunoSEQ multiplex PCR, and the TCRdb table lists in-frame clones only, not all of them. Of approximately 100,000 clones listed, more than 65% are singletons. The sequencing sample was made of PBMCs. The source is a woman under 30 in good health and CMV-seronegative.

The rearrangement joins TRBV6-6 to TRBJ2-3; 8 nucleotides align to TRBD2. The CDR3 loop spans 15 amino acids. Trimming took 7 bases from V and 4 from J; bases not matched to a gene: 10. Germline V gives CDR1 MNHNY, CDR2 SVGAGI (reference sequence). CDR3 DNA: TGTGCCAGCATCAATAGCGGGATCGTCGCAGATACGCAGTATTTT. Its protein product is CASINSGIVADTQYF.

The chain is built from TRBV7-9 and TRBJ2-3; tentatively, D is TRBD2 (6 bases). V was pared by 5 bases and J by 3 bases, with 15 bases between. The CDR3 sequence is 15 residues long. Looked up from germline, CDR1 is SEHNR and CDR2 is FQNEAQ (reference sequence). CDR3 sequence (DNA): TGTGCCAGCAGCCCGGGGGACTTCCTGACAGATACGCAGTATTTT. Its translation is CASSPGDFLTDTQYF.

V gene TRBV25-1 combines with J gene TRBJ1-1; D is ambiguous. Germline values: CDR1 MGHDK, CDR2 SYGVNS. This CDR3 comprises 12 residues. Trimming pared 7 bases from V and 8 bases from J, leaving 14 bases between. The CDR3 sequence is CASTNGGIEAFF. The CDR3 coding sequence is TGTGCCAGCACCAATGGAGGTATAGAAGCTTTCTTT.

The rearrangement uses TRBV7-8 and TRBJ2-7; 9 bases match TRBD2. V lost 0 bases and J lost 3; bases outside the gene matches: 6. The V gene's germline CDR1 is SGHVS and CDR2 FQNEAQ. CDR3 length: 16 residues. Here the CDR3 reads CASSLASGGTRYEQYF. CDR3 DNA: TGTGCCAGCAGCTTAGCTAGCGGGGGTACACGCTACGAGCAGTACTTC.

The CDR3, as DNA: TGTGCCAGTAAGGGGATTACAGGCTACGAGCAGTACTTC. Amino acids: CASKGITGYEQYF. J is TRBJ2-7 and V is TRBV19, with D perhaps TRBD1 (5 bases). Trimming stripped 7 bases from V and 3 bases from J, with 13 bases between. CDR3 length: 13 residues. Germline V CDR1 and CDR2: LNHDA, SQIVND (reference sequence).

The chain links TRBV2 to TRBJ2-7, with D hard to call. Per germline, CDR1 SNHLY and CDR2 FYNNEI. The CDR3 length is 14 residues. The V and J ends lost 7 bases and 3 bases respectively, with 16 bases between them. The CDR3 sequence: CASNSQSPGYEQYF. For the CDR3, the DNA is TGTGCCAGCAATAGCCAATCACCTGGCTACGAGCAGTACTTC.

The chain has TRBV6-5 and TRBJ1-1; maybe TRBD1 (5 bases). Germline lookup yields CDR1 MNHEY and CDR2 SVGAGI. The CDR3 length is 15 residues. Deletions cut 2 bases from V and 0 bases from J, with 10 bases between. CDR3 sequence: CASSYDRGMNTEAFF. As DNA, the CDR3 is TGTGCCAGCAGTTACGACAGAGGCATGAACACTGAAGCTTTCTTT.